These 14 T cell receptor beta chains were sequenced from one sample in a study of blood T cell repertoires in COVID-19. Assay used: immunoSEQ multiplex PCR; TCRdb lists only in-frame clones, some missing. The sample has 150,000 to 190,000 clones, roughly four fifths seen once. Sequenced input: PBMCs or T cells enriched from blood (not recorded which). The receptors were sampled from a man between 45 and 60 years old who had recovered from COVID-19.

The chain carries TRBV5-6 and TRBJ2-1; possibly TRBD1 for D (6 bases). V gave up 2 bases and J gave up 4 bases, with 16 bases separating them. This CDR3 contains 16 residues. Germline V gives CDR1 SGHDT, CDR2 YYEEEE. The CDR3 DNA reads as TGTGCCAGCAGCTTAGAGACAGGAAAGCAGTACAATGAGCAGTTCTTC. It yields the protein CASSLETGKQYNEQFF.

CDR3 nucleotides: TGTGCCAGCAGCTTACAGGGCAGCTATGGCTACACCTTC. This encodes CASSLQGSYGYTF. V gene TRBV7-9 combines with J gene TRBJ1-2, with D possibly TRBD1 on 5 matching bases. The germline V gene has CDR1 SEHNR and CDR2 FQNEAQ (reference sequence). This CDR3 has 13 amino acids. V lost 2 bases, J lost 4 bases, and 8 bases lay in between.

CDR3 DNA: TGCGCCAGCAGCTTGGTGGAGGTTCTCACCGGGGAGCTGTTTTTT. Protein: CASSLVEVLTGELFF. The gene calls are TRBV5-1 and TRBJ2-2; D possibly corresponds to TRBD2 (5 bases). The CDR3 extends over 15 amino acids. V was cut by 0 bases and J by 4 bases, with 10 bases left in between. Germline CDR1 reads SGHRS; CDR2 reads YFSETQ.

The chain carries TRBV6-5 and TRBJ2-1; the D gene is possibly TRBD1 (6 bases). The CDR3 totals 14 residues. Germline V gives CDR1 MNHEY, CDR2 SVGAGI. The V end lost 2 bases, the J end lost 5 bases, and 10 bases lay between the germline ends. CDR3 region: CASSYGTRDNEQFF. CDR3 nucleotide sequence: TGTGCCAGCAGTTACGGGACAAGGGACAATGAGCAGTTCTTC.

The gene calls are TRBV4-1 and TRBJ1-1; 11 bases fit TRBD1. Germline V gene lookup returns CDR1 MGHRA and CDR2 YSYEKL. The CDR3 loop spans 15 amino acids. Losses at the gene ends were 4 bases for V and 4 bases for J; bases not matched to a gene: 5. The CDR3 region is CASSRSGTGGTEAFF. CDR3 bases: TGCGCCAGCAGCCGCAGCGGGACAGGGGGCACTGAAGCTTTCTTT.

A remark on this clone: At one of its ends the junction is not consistent with the germline gene, which may arise from a read error. This chain uses TRBV29-1 with TRBJ1-2; 9 bases line up with TRBD1. CDR3 length equals 13 residues. CDR1 is SQVTM, CDR2 ANQGSEA, per germline. CDR3 region: CSAEPGQGYGYTF. DNA of the CDR3: TGCAGCGCTGAACCGGGACAGGGTTATGGCTACACCTTC.

The CDR3 DNA reads as TGTGCCAGCTCACCATCGACAGGGCCTGTCTCTGGAAACACCATATATTTT. Translation gives CASSPSTGPVSGNTIYF. This sequence joins TRBV18 and TRBJ1-3, with TRBD1 identical over 7 bases. This CDR3 comprises 17 residues. The germline CDR1 and CDR2 sequences are KGHSH and LQKENI. The V and J ends lost 2 bases and 0 bases, in that order; junction bases with no gene match: 7. Using reference TRBV18 and TRBJ1-3 for the parts outside the CDR3, the full variable domain is NAGVMQNPRHLVRRRGQEARLRCSPMKGHSHVYWYRQLPEEGLKFMVYLQKENIIDESGMPKERFSAEFPKEGPSILRIQQVVRGDSAAYFCASSPSTGPVSGNTIYFGEGSWLTVV.

The chain links TRBV19 to TRBJ1-1; 8 bases are shared with TRBD1. Germline loops: CDR1 LNHDA, CDR2 SQIVND (reference sequence). The CDR3 is 15 residues long. V shed 5 bases and J 4 bases; nucleotides not matched to a gene: 9. Written as DNA, the CDR3 is TGTGCCAGTAGTCCGCGGACAGGGATTATCACTGAAGCTTTCTTT. Its protein product is CASSPRTGIITEAFF. Complete variable domain (other parts from reference TRBV19 and TRBJ1-1): DGGITQSPKYLFRKEGQNVTLSCEQNLNHDAMYWYRQDPGQGLRLIYYSQIVNDFQKGDIAEGYSVSREKKESFPLTVTSAQKNPTAFYLCASSPRTGIITEAFFGQGTRLTVV.

The chain combines TRBV7-2 with TRBJ2-7; 12 bases are shared with TRBD1. Losses at the gene ends were 1 base for V and 7 bases for J; bases not matched to a gene: 5. Germline V lookup: CDR1 SGHTA, CDR2 FQGNSA. This CDR3 has 15 residues. The CDR3 reads CASSLVGTGGHEQYF. CDR3 in DNA: TGTGCCAGCAGCTTAGTGGGGACAGGGGGCCATGAGCAGTACTTC.

The chain carries TRBV3-1 (or the pseudogene TRBV3-2) and TRBJ2-1; the match to TRBD2 covers 7 bases. The CDR3 consists of 15 residues. Per the germline V gene, CDR1 is LGHDT and CDR2 is YNNKEL (reference sequence). After removal of 3 bases from V and 0 bases from J, the junction contained 2 bases not matched to a gene. The CDR3 DNA sequence: TGTGCCAGCAGCCAGGCTAGCGGCTCCTACAATGAGCAGTTCTTC. Its translation: CASSQASGSYNEQFF.

The chain links TRBV19 to TRBJ1-2; maybe TRBD1 (5 bases). The germline V gene has CDR1 LNHDA and CDR2 SQIVND (reference sequence). V was trimmed by 4 bases and J by 4 bases, leaving 13 bases between them. The CDR3 consists of 14 residues. In DNA, the CDR3 is TGTGCCAGTAGTACGCCGACAGCTGTCTATGGCTACACCTTC. Its protein product is CASSTPTAVYGYTF.

This rearrangement joins TRBV10-3 to TRBJ2-1; 7 bases are shared with TRBD2. The germline V gene has CDR1 ENHRY and CDR2 SYGVKD. After removal of 3 bases from V and 0 bases from J, the junction contained 5 bases not matched to a gene. The CDR3 is 16 amino acids. The CDR3, as DNA: TGTGCCATCAGTGATAGGCTAGCGGACTCCTACAATGAGCAGTTCTTC. Encoded protein: CAISDRLADSYNEQFF.

The chain has TRBV6-2 or TRBV6-3 and TRBJ2-7; 9 bases match TRBD1. V gave up 7 bases and J gave up 2 bases; unmatched junction bases: 9. The CDR3 covers 15 residues. Germline V CDR1 and CDR2: MNHEY, SVGEGT. The CDR3 region is CASNPWRDRAYEQYF. Written as DNA, the CDR3 is TGTGCCAGCAACCCTTGGCGGGACAGGGCCTACGAGCAGTACTTC.

This chain uses TRBV6-5 with TRBJ1-5, with D maybe TRBD1 (6 bases). V was clipped by 6 bases and J by 3 bases, with 15 bases between them. The germline CDR1 and CDR2 sequences are MNHEY and SVGAGI. This CDR3 comprises 15 residues. CDR3 in amino acids: CASRNGGAYNQPQHF. The CDR3 DNA reads TGTGCCAGCAGAAACGGGGGGGCCTACAATCAGCCCCAGCATTTT.